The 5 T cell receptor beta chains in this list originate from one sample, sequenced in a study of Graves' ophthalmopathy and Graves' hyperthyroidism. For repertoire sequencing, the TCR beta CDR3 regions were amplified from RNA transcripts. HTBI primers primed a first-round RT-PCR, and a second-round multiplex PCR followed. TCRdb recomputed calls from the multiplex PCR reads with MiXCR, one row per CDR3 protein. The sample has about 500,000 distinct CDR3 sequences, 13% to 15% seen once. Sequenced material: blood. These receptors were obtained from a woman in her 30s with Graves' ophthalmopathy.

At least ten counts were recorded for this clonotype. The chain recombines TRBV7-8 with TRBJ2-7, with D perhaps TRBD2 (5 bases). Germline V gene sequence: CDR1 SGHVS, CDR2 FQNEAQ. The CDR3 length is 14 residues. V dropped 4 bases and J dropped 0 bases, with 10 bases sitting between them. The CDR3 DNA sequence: TGTGCCAGCAGCTCCGGAGGTTACTCCTACGAGCAGTACTTC. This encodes CASSSGGYSYEQYF.

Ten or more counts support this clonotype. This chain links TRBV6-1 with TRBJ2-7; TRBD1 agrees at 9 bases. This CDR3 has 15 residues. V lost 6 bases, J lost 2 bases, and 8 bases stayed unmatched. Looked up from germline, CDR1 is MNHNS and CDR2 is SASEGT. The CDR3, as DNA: TGTGCCAGCAGCATAGGACAGGGGCCCACCTACGAGCAGTACTTC. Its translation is CASSIGQGPTYEQYF.

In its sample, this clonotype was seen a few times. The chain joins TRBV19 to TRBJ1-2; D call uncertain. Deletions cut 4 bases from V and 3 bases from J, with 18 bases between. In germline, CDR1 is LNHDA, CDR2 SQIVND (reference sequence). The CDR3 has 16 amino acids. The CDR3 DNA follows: TGTGCCAGTAGTAACGGCATCCAAAGGGAAGACTATGGCTACACCTTC. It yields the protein CASSNGIQREDYGYTF.

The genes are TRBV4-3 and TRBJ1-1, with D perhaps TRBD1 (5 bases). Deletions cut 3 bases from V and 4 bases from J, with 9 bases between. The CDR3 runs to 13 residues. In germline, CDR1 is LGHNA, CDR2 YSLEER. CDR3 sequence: CASSHRGATEAFF. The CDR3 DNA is TGCGCCAGCAGCCATCGAGGGGCCACTGAAGCTTTCTTT.

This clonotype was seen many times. CDR3 region: CASSSKGRNYGYTF. The CDR3 region has the DNA TGTGCCAGCAGTTCAAAGGGGCGGAACTATGGCTACACCTTC. The chain employs TRBV6-5 and TRBJ1-2, with D perhaps matching TRBD1 (5 bases). Germline V CDR1 and CDR2: MNHEY, SVGAGI. With 4 bases removed from V and 2 bases from J, the gap between germline ends came to 11 bases. The CDR3 extends over 14 amino acids.